This T cell receptor (beta chain) was documented in a study of T cell changes during pregnancy in multiple sclerosis. The CDR3 sequence is 15 residues long. Losses at the gene ends were 0 bases for V and 6 bases for J; bases not matched to a gene: 8. Germline-derived CDR1 and CDR2 are LNHNV and YYDKDF (reference sequence). The method was immunoSEQ multiplex PCR; TCRdb's version includes in-frame clones alone and lacks a portion of them. The sample yields more than 85,000 clones, around 94% seen once. This TCR was sampled from a female donor in good health, enrolled as a control in a pregnancy study. This chain connects TRBV15 to TRBJ2-7, with 7 bases identical to TRBD1. The starting material was peripheral blood, obtained after pregnancy. This CDR3 reads CATSRDRQGPFEQYF. The CDR3 DNA reads TGTGCCACCAGCAGAGATCGACAGGGTCCCTTCGAGCAGTACTTC.